This T cell receptor (beta chain) was recorded in a study of cytomegalovirus exposure and HLA in healthy donors. The CDR3 runs to 16 residues. Germline V gives CDR1 LNHDA, CDR2 SQIVND (reference sequence). V lost 6 bases and J lost 1; bases outside the gene matches: 7. Donors showed nominal health when sampled, although they likely had unrecorded immune exposures. Study-wide points: A later analysis linked a missense DCLRE1C variant to TCR beta V- and J-gene trimming. TCR beta sequences numbering around 15,000 were associated with HLA alleles at 0.05 false discovery rate in a later analysis.

A note on this clone: The antigen is not known.

Both 60 Vbeta primers and 13 Jbeta primers went into the PCR. Clones were sequenced by immunoSEQ multiplex PCR, and TCRdb holds only the in-frame ones, with some missing. Recorded for this sample: some 110,000 clones. The V and J genes are TRBV19 and TRBJ1-4; 8 bases are a match to TRBD1. The clonotype was recovered from a man in his forties in good health and CMV-seronegative. Sequenced material: PBMCs. CDR3 in DNA: TGTGCCAGTAGGGATCCCAGGGGGCGAACTAATGAAAAACTGTTTTTT. It translates to CASRDPRGRTNEKLFF.